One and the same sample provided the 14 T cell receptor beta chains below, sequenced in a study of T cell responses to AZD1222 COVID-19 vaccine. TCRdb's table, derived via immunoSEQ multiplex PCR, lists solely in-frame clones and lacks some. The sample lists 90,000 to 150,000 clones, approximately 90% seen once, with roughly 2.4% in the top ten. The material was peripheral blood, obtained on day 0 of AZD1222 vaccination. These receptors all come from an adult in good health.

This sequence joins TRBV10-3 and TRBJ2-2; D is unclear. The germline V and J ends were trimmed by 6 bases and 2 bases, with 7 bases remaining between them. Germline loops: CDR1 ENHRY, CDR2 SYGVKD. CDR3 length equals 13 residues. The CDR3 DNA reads TGTGCCATCAGCACTCTTAACACCGGGGAGCTGTTTTTT. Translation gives CAISTLNTGELFF.

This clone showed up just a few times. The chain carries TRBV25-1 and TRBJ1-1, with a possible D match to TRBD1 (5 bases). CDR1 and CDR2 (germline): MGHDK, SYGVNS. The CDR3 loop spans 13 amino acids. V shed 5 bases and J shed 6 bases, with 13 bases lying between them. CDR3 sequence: CASSRGGYSEAFF. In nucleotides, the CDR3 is TGTGCCAGCAGTCGTGGGGGGTATTCTGAAGCTTTCTTT.

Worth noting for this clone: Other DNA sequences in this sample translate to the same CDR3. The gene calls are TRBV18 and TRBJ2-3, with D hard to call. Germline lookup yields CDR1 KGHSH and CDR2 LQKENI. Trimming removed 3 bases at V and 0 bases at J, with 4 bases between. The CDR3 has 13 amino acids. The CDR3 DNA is TGTGCCAGCTCACCCCCTAGCACAGATACGCAGTATTTT. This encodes CASSPPSTDTQYF.

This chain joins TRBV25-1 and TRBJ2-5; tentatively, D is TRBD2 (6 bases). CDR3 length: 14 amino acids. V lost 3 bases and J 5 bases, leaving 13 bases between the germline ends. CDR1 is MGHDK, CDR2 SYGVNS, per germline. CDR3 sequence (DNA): TGTGCCAGCAGTGAGGGGAGGCCCGAGGAGACCCAGTACTTC. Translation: CASSEGRPEETQYF.

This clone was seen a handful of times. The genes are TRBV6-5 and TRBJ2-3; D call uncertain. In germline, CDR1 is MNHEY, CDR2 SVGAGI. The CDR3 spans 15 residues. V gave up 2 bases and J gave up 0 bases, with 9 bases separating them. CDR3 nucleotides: TGTGCCAGCAGTTACCGGTTGTCTAGCACAGATACGCAGTATTTT. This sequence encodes CASSYRLSSTDTQYF.

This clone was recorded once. The CDR3 here is CASSDSCETQYF. DNA for the CDR3: TGTGCCAGCAGTGACTCGTGCGAGACCCAGTACTTC. The chain has TRBV6-4 and TRBJ2-5; unclear D gene. CDR3 size: 12 residues. V lost 0 bases, J lost 5 bases, and 4 bases lay in between. The germline gives CDR1 MRHNA, CDR2 SNTAGT.

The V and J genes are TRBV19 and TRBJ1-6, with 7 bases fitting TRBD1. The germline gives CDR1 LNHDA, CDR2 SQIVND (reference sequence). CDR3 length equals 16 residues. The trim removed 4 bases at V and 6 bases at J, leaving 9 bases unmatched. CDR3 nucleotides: TGTGCCAGTAGTACTTCCCGGGACAGATTTAATTCACCCCTCCACTTT. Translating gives CASSTSRDRFNSPLHF.

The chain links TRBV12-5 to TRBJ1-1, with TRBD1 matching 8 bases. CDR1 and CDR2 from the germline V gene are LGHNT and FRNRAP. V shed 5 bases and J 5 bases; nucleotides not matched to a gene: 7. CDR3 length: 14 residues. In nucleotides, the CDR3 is TGTGCTAGTGGTACGGGGACAGGAGGTACTGAAGCTTTCTTT. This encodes CASGTGTGGTEAFF.

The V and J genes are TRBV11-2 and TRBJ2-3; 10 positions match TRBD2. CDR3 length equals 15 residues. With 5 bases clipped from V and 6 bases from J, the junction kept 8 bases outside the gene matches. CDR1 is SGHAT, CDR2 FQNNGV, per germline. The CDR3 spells CASSPTSGKIDTQYF. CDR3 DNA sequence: TGTGCCAGCAGCCCAACTAGCGGGAAAATTGATACGCAGTATTTT.

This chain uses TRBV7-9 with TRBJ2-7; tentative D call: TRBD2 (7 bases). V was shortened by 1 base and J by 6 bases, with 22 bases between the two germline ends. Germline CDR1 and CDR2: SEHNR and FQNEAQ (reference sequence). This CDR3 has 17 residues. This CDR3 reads CASSLVGRDTPDLEQYF. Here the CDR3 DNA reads TGTGCCAGCAGCTTAGTAGGGAGGGACACCCCGGACCTCGAGCAGTACTTC.

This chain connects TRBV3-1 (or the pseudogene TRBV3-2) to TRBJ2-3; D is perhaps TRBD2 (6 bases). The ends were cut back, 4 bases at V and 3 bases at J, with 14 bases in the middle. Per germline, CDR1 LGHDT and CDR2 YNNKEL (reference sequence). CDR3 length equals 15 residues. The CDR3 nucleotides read TGTGCCAGCAGCCTTAGCGGCTACCCGACAGATACGCAGTATTTT. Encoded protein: CASSLSGYPTDTQYF.

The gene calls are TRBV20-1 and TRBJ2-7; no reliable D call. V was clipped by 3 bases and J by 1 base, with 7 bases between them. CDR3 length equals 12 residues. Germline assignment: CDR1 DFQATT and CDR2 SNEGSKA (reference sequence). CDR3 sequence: CSASTVSYEQYF. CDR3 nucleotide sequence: TGCAGTGCTAGTACGGTTTCCTACGAGCAGTACTTC.

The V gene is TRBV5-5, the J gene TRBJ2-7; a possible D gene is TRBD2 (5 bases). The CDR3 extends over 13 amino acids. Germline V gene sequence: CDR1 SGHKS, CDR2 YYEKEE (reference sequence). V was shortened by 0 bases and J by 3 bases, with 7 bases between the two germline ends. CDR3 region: CASSLGGNYEQYF. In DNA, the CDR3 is TGTGCCAGCAGCTTGGGAGGGAACTACGAGCAGTACTTC.

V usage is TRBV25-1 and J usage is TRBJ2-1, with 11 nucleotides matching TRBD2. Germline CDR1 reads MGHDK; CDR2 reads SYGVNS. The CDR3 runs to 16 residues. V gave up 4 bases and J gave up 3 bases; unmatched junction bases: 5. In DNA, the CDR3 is TGTGCCAGCAGTGGGTCGCTAGCGGGAGGCTACAATGAGCAGTTCTTC. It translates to CASSGSLAGGYNEQFF.